This T cell receptor (beta chain) was identified during a study of blood T cell repertoires in COVID-19. The assay was immunoSEQ multiplex PCR, and TCRdb's table has in-frame clones only and misses some. The sample lists roughly 190,000 clones, around 82% seen once, with 2.6% in the top ten. Specimen: peripheral blood. This receptor was taken from a human donor with acute or convalescent COVID-19. The donor label of this sample is uncertain.

The CDR3 loop reads CASSHSTGGNSYGYTF. The CDR3 coding sequence is TGTGCCAGCAGCCATTCGACAGGGGGCAACTCCTATGGCTACACCTTC. The chain carries TRBV3-1 (or the pseudogene TRBV3-2) and TRBJ1-2; 10 bases agree with TRBD1. V was pared by 3 bases and J by 4 bases, with 8 bases of the junction left unmatched. The CDR3 runs to 16 residues. Germline loops: CDR1 LGHDT, CDR2 YNNKEL (reference sequence).